This TCR beta chain was obtained from a study of post-analysis software for immune sequencing data. This clonotype came up a few times. The antigen is undetermined. Sequencing libraries made from TCR beta cDNA carried unique molecular identifiers. MiXCR was run by TCRdb on the PCR reads, yielding one entry per CDR3 protein. The table records hundreds of thousands of distinct CDR3 sequences, around 60% of them present only once. Study outcomes and limitations: Comparison with controls showed significantly lower normalized Chao1 diversity in multiple sclerosis patients. Compared with controls, patients had more of about 5 TRBV segments, including TRBV5-6, TRBV5-1 and TRBV20-1.

CDR1 and CDR2 (germline): LGHNA, YSLEER. Unmatched junction bases numbered 18, after V lost 3 bases and J lost 11 bases. The CDR3 spans 17 residues. Source material: blood. This chain uses TRBV4-3 with TRBJ2-1; TRBD1 aligns across 8 bases. This TCR was recovered from a girl aged 2-9 years with multiple sclerosis. The CDR3 protein is CASSQRVLLGTGSKQFF. In DNA, the CDR3 is TGCGCCAGCAGCCAGAGGGTCTTGCTTGGGACAGGCTCTAAGCAGTTCTTC.